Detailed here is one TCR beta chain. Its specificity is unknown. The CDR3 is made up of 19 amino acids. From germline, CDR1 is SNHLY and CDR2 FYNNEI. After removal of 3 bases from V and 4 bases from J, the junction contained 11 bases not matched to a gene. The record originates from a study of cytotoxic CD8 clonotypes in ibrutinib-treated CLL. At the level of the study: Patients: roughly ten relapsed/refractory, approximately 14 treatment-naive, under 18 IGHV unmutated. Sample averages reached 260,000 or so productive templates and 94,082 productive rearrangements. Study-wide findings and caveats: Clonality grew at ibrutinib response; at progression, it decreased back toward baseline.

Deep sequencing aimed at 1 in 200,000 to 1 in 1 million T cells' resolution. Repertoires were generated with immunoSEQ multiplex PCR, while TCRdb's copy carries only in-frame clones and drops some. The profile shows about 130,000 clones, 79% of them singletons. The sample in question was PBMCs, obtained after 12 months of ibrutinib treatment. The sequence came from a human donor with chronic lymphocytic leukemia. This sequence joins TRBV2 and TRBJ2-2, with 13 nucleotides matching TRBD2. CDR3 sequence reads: CASSDLGRTSGSSTGELFF. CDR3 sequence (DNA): TGTGCCAGCAGTGATCTCGGACGGACTAGCGGGAGTTCCACCGGGGAGCTGTTTTTT.